This entry lists 26 T cell receptor beta chains sequenced from one sample in a study of vaccination effects on CD4 cells after COVID-19. Sequencing was preceded by expansion of antigen-specific CD4+ T cells with viral peptide pools in the ViraFEST assay. Isolating CD4+ T cells followed approximately 11 days of culture. Each vaccine recipient was nucleocapsid antibody negative and had no prior SARS-CoV-2 infection. These TCRs are of unknown antigen specificity. TCRdb keeps only in-frame clones here, not all; method: immunoSEQ multiplex PCR. The data show around 71,000 clones, approximately 79% seen once. Material: CD4+ T cells from PBMCs cultured with HCoV-OC43 spike peptides, obtained before COVID-19 vaccination. Subset denoted: HCoV-OC43 spike overlapping peptide pool stimulation. The receptors derive from a human donor who received a COVID-19 vaccine.

This clone was seen a few times. The V and J genes are TRBV25-1 and TRBJ2-3; 7 bases align to TRBD1. Looked up from germline, CDR1 is MGHDK and CDR2 is SYGVNS. The CDR3 contains 14 residues. Unmatched junction bases numbered 6, after V lost 7 bases and J lost 2 bases. The CDR3 region has the DNA TGTGCCAGCACAGACAGGGTAGCCACAGATACGCAGTATTTT. Translated, it gives CASTDRVATDTQYF.

The chain joins TRBV5-6 to TRBJ1-1, with a possible D match to TRBD1 (6 bases). Trimming took off 3 bases at V and 1 base at J, with 16 bases between the two ends. This CDR3 contains 16 residues. Germline V gives CDR1 SGHDT, CDR2 YYEEEE. CDR3 bases: TGTGCCAGCAGCTCTTCCACAGGGAGTAAGAACACTGAAGCTTTCTTT. Protein: CASSSSTGSKNTEAFF.

The V gene is TRBV10-2, the J gene TRBJ2-1; 8 nucleotides match TRBD2. Germline trimming cut 4 bases from V and 9 bases from J; bases unmatched to any gene: 5. There are 13 residues in the CDR3. The germline V gene encodes CDR1 WSHSY and CDR2 SAAADI. Here the CDR3 DNA reads TGCGCCAGCAGTGGGACCCGGGGGGGTGAGCAGTTCTTC. Translating gives CASSGTRGGEQFF.

The chain joins TRBV18 to TRBJ2-5, with D perhaps matching TRBD2 (6 bases). CDR3 length: 13 amino acids. V was shortened by 3 bases and J by 4 bases, with 9 bases between the two germline ends. Germline-derived CDR1 and CDR2 are KGHSH and LQKENI. The CDR3 protein is CASSPGTGETQYF. The CDR3 nucleotides read TGTGCCAGCTCACCTGGGACTGGAGAGACCCAGTACTTC.

The V gene is TRBV5-8, the J gene TRBJ2-7; no firm D call. The CDR3 spans 13 residues. V was pared by 1 base and J by 3 bases, with 8 bases between. The V gene's germline CDR1 is SGHTS and CDR2 YDEGEE. CDR3 loop: CASSLRQSYEQYV. The DNA of the CDR3 is TGTGCCAGCAGCTTGAGGCAAAGCTACGAGCAGTACGTC.

V usage is TRBV4-1 and J usage is TRBJ1-6; no reliable D call. Trimming left V 0 bases short and J 12 bases short, with 18 bases between. The CDR3 sequence is 16 residues long. CDR1 MGHRA and CDR2 YSYEKL come from the germline V gene. The CDR3 sequence is CASSQEGGVSIQPLHF. Written as DNA, the CDR3 is TGCGCCAGCAGCCAAGAGGGTGGAGTAAGCATACAACCCCTCCACTTT.

The chain combines TRBV7-8 with TRBJ2-3; D is ambiguous. There are 13 residues in the CDR3. Trimming took 1 base from V and 5 from J, leaving 7 bases between them. Germline loops: CDR1 SGHVS, CDR2 FQNEAQ. The CDR3 nucleotides are TGTGCCAGCAGCTTAGTCCAGGTAGATACGCAGTATTTT. Its protein product is CASSLVQVDTQYF. Variable domain in full (rest from reference TRBV7-8 and TRBJ2-3): GAGVSQSPRYKVAKRGQDVALRCDPISGHVSLFWYQQALGQGPEFLTYFQNEAQLDKSGLPSDRFFAERPEGSVSTLKIQRTQQEDSAVYLCASSLVQVDTQYFGPGTRLTVL.

This clone turned up a few times. This chain links TRBV2 with TRBJ1-5, with 7 nucleotides matching TRBD1. The junction had 2 bases not matched to a gene; V was cut back by 6 bases and J by 3 bases. The CDR3 spans 13 residues. Germline CDR1 and CDR2: SNHLY and FYNNEI. Here the CDR3 DNA reads TGTGCCAGCAGGGGACAGAACAATCAGCCCCAGCATTTT. This codes for CASRGQNNQPQHF.

This chain links TRBV5-8 with TRBJ2-1, with 14 bases identical to TRBD2. With 4 bases clipped from V and 0 bases from J, the junction kept 12 bases outside the gene matches. CDR1 SGHTS and CDR2 YDEGEE come from the germline V gene. The CDR3 sequence is 20 residues long. The CDR3 sequence is CASSARQGLAGESSYNEQFF. The CDR3 DNA reads TGTGCCAGCAGCGCTAGACAGGGACTAGCGGGGGAAAGCTCCTACAATGAGCAGTTCTTC.

This rearrangement joins TRBV9 to TRBJ2-1; D call uncertain. Germline V CDR1 and CDR2: SGDLS, YYNGEE. V lost 0 bases, J lost 4 bases, and 14 bases lay in between. The CDR3 extends over 16 amino acids. The CDR3 DNA is TGTGCCAGCAGCGTAGCTCCCATGGCCGCGTACAATGAGCAGTTCTTC. It encodes CASSVAPMAAYNEQFF. The variable domain in full, with the rest retrieved from reference TRBV9 and TRBJ2-1, is DSGVTQTPKHLITATGQRVTLRCSPRSGDLSVYWYQQSLDQGLQFLIQYYNGEERAKGNILERFSAQQFPDLHSELNLSSLELGDSALYFCASSVAPMAAYNEQFFGPGTRLTVL.

This clone was seen once. The chain carries TRBV30 and TRBJ2-3, with 9 bases aligning to TRBD2. The trim removed 2 bases at V and 1 base at J, leaving 1 base unmatched. Germline CDR1 and CDR2: GTSNPN and SVGIG (reference sequence). The CDR3 extends over 14 amino acids. CDR3 nucleotides: TGTGCCTGGAGTAGCGGGGGGCGCACAGATACGCAGTATTTT. Amino acids: CAWSSGGRTDTQYF. Using reference TRBV30 and TRBJ2-3 for the parts outside the CDR3, the full variable domain is SQTIHQWPATLVQPVGSPLSLECTVEGTSNPNLYWYRQAAGRGLQLLFYSVGIGQISSEVPQNLSASRPQDRQFILSSKKLLLSDSGFYLCAWSSGGRTDTQYFGPGTRLTVL.

The chain recombines TRBV27 with TRBJ2-2; 7 nucleotides line up with TRBD1. After removal of 2 bases from V and 3 bases from J, the junction contained 3 bases not matched to a gene. The CDR3 has 15 residues. Germline lookup yields CDR1 MNHEY and CDR2 SMNVEV (reference sequence). The CDR3 loop is CASSLAGGYTGELFF. As DNA, the CDR3 is TGTGCCAGCAGTTTAGCAGGGGGATACACCGGGGAGCTGTTTTTT.

The gene calls are TRBV20-1 and TRBJ1-2; no reliable D call. Trimming stripped 7 bases from V and 1 base from J, with 7 bases between. Germline loops: CDR1 DFQATT, CDR2 SNEGSKA (reference sequence). This CDR3 is built from 11 residues. The CDR3 DNA sequence: TGCAGTGTCTCCTATAACTATGGCTACACCTTC. It encodes CSVSYNYGYTF.

This clone was recorded once. V is TRBV6-1 and J is TRBJ1-4; D gene uncertain. CDR1 is MNHNS, CDR2 SASEGT, per germline. V dropped 2 bases and J dropped 0 bases, with 7 bases sitting between them. The CDR3 is 15 amino acids. CDR3 residues: CASSEMAATNEKLFF. The CDR3 nucleotides read TGTGCCAGCAGTGAAATGGCTGCAACTAATGAAAAACTGTTTTTT.

There are a few counts of this clone. The chain uses TRBV29-1 and TRBJ1-4, with TRBD1 as a possible D gene (5 bases). Germline V gene data show CDR1 as SQVTM and CDR2 as ANQGSEA. The CDR3 has 12 residues. V was pared by 6 bases and J by 8 bases, with 13 bases between. CDR3 nucleotide sequence: TGCAGCGTGGTTACGGGGGAGGAAAAACTGTTTTTT. It translates to CSVVTGEEKLFF.

V usage is TRBV19 and J usage is TRBJ1-1, with 12 positions matching TRBD1. V was clipped by 5 bases and J by 4 bases; unmatched bases: 5. Germline V lookup: CDR1 LNHDA, CDR2 SQIVND (reference sequence). This CDR3 comprises 15 residues. The CDR3 spells CASSLGTGGVTEAFF. DNA for the CDR3: TGTGCCAGTAGTCTCGGGACAGGGGGCGTCACTGAAGCTTTCTTT.

This chain joins TRBV5-1 and TRBJ2-7, with TRBD2 matching 11 bases. The CDR3 is 16 amino acids. Germline loops: CDR1 SGHRS, CDR2 YFSETQ. V lost 4 bases and J lost 2; bases outside the gene matches: 8. The CDR3 protein is CASSPGTSGTPYEQYV. DNA for the CDR3: TGCGCCAGCAGCCCCGGGACTAGCGGCACCCCCTACGAGCAGTACGTC.

This rearrangement joins TRBV25-1 to TRBJ1-4; D uncertain. CDR3 length: 15 residues. Per germline, CDR1 MGHDK and CDR2 SYGVNS. V was clipped by 5 bases and J by 4 bases, with 14 bases between them. The CDR3 nucleotides are TGTGCCAGCAGTATAATAGGGCAGCGTAATGAAAAACTGTTTTTT. Its translation: CASSIIGQRNEKLFF.

The chain is built from TRBV27 and TRBJ2-3; maybe TRBD2 (5 bases). Trimming took off 0 bases at V and 4 bases at J, with 11 bases between the two ends. The CDR3 sequence is 15 residues long. From germline, CDR1 is MNHEY and CDR2 SMNVEV (reference sequence). The CDR3 protein is CASSLSRVTADTQYF. The CDR3 bases are TGTGCCAGCAGTTTATCGAGGGTAACGGCAGATACGCAGTATTTT.

This clone was picked up a small number of times. V usage is TRBV10-2 and J usage is TRBJ2-2, with no clear D. This CDR3 has 13 residues. Germline V gene data show CDR1 as WSHSY and CDR2 as SAAADI. Trimming took 4 bases from V and 4 from J, leaving 7 bases between them. For the CDR3, the DNA is TGCGCCAGCAGTGGGGATTCCACCGGGGAGCTGTTTTTT. This translates into CASSGDSTGELFF.

Only one count was recorded for this clone. This chain joins TRBV18 and TRBJ2-7; D uncertain. V was clipped by 1 base and J by 3 bases, with 7 bases between them. Germline V gene data show CDR1 as KGHSH and CDR2 as LQKENI. CDR3 length: 13 amino acids. CDR3 in amino acids: CASSPRVGYEQYV. The CDR3 DNA reads as TGTGCCAGCTCACCACGGGTAGGCTACGAGCAGTACGTC.

The V call is TRBV6-1, the J call TRBJ1-2; D perhaps matches TRBD1 (5 bases). Germline lookup yields CDR1 MNHNS and CDR2 SASEGT. V lost 1 base and J 8 bases, leaving 26 bases between the germline ends. This CDR3 contains 18 residues. The DNA for the CDR3 is TGTGCCAGCAGTGAAGAAAGCTTGGGTACAGGAGGGTTTCAGGGCTACACCTTC. This codes for CASSEESLGTGGFQGYTF.

V gene TRBV6-5 combines with J gene TRBJ1-1, with unresolved D. Germline V gene lookup returns CDR1 MNHEY and CDR2 SVGAGI. This CDR3 is 14 amino acids long. V lost 6 bases, J lost 0 bases, and 11 bases lay in between. The CDR3 spells CASSSGRLNTEAFF. The CDR3 DNA reads TGTGCCAGCAGCTCCGGACGGTTGAACACTGAAGCTTTCTTT.

The chain joins TRBV7-2 to TRBJ1-6, with no clear D. V was cut by 3 bases and J by 7 bases, with 10 bases left in between. The CDR3 spans 14 residues. The germline CDR1 and CDR2 sequences are SGHTA and FQGNSA. The CDR3 DNA is TGTGCCAGCAGCTTCGCCCCGGCCAATTCACCCCTCCACTTT. This sequence encodes CASSFAPANSPLHF. Full variable domain (outside the CDR3, taken from reference TRBV7-2 and TRBJ1-6): GAGVSQSPSNKVTEKGKDVELRCDPISGHTALYWYRQSLGQGLEFLIYFQGNSAPDKSGLPSDRFSAERTGGSVSTLTIQRTQQEDSAVYLCASSFAPANSPLHFGNGTRLTVT.

The chain combines TRBV9 with TRBJ2-1; 8 bases agree with TRBD1. Germline V lookup: CDR1 SGDLS, CDR2 YYNGEE. Trimming took 2 bases from V and 2 from J; bases not matched to a gene: 9. CDR3 length: 17 amino acids. CDR3 coding DNA: TGTGCCAGCAGCGTCGGCAACTCGGACAGGGCCTACAATGAGCAGTTCTTC. Its translation is CASSVGNSDRAYNEQFF.

V gene TRBV19 combines with J gene TRBJ1-5; 7 nucleotides align to TRBD1. The CDR3 loop spans 12 amino acids. The V gene end was trimmed by 8 bases and the J gene end by 5 bases; junction bases not matched to a gene: 3. The germline CDR1 and CDR2 sequences are LNHDA and SQIVND (reference sequence). CDR3 coding DNA: TGTGCCAGTGGGACAGCTTATCAGCCCCAGCATTTT. It yields the protein CASGTAYQPQHF.